Sequencing of this TCR beta chain was carried out in a study of blood T cells in healthy people across ages. For the second PCR, which ran for 7 to 11 cycles, a sample-barcoded 5' primer and a J-beta primer mix were used. From the 5' RACE reads, TCRdb called clonotypes with MiXCR, one entry per CDR3 protein. The table records 1.5 million to 2 million distinct CDR3 sequences, 28% of them present only once. The sample consisted of blood. This clonotype originated in a woman in her thirties in good health.

CDR3: CASRKANYGYTF. The DNA of the CDR3 is TGTGCCAGCCGGAAAGCTAACTATGGCTACACCTTC. V gene TRBV3-1 combines with J gene TRBJ1-2, with no clear D. CDR1 is LGHDT and CDR2 is YNNKEL in the germline V gene (reference sequence). The CDR3 has 12 residues. Trimming cost V 8 bases and J 0 bases, with 7 bases left between them. Variable domain in full (rest from reference TRBV3-1 and TRBJ1-2): DTAVSQTPKYLVTQMGNDKSIKCEQNLGHDTMYWYKQDSKKFLKIMFSYNNKELIINETVPNRFSPKSPDKAHLNLHINSLELGDSAVYFCASRKANYGYTFGSGTRLTVV.